This is a list of T cell receptor beta chains from one sample in a study of blood T cells in healthy people across ages. Each CDR3 protein is one row after TCRdb ran MiXCR on the 5' RACE reads. The table lists roughly 1.6 million distinct CDR3 sequences, roughly 32% of them singletons, with roughly 12% in the top ten. Sequences were obtained from blood. The receptor set was obtained from a woman aged 25 to 45 in good health. Each CDR3 is given with its conserved first and last residue. A D gene is named only where the DNA matches it firmly. Size values are once, few and many counts, or a class for expanded clones, and some rows have none.

d_call j_call v_call clone_size cdr3_nt cdr3_aa
. TRBJ1-2 TRBV29-1 few TGCAGCGTTGGGGAGGGGTCGGGCTACACCTTC CSVGEGSGYTF
. TRBJ1-4 TRBV5-1 few TGCGCCAGCAGCTTGGAAGGGCAAAAACTGTTTTTT CASSLEGQKLFF
. TRBJ2-3 TRBV20-1 . TGCAGTGCTAGCGTACAGTCTCTCGGCAATACGCAGTATTTT CSASVQSLGNTQYF
TRBD1 TRBJ2-5 TRBV20-1 . TGCAGTGCTGCGGCGGGACAGGGGAATGATGAGCAGTACTTC CSAAAGQGNDEQYF
TRBD1 TRBJ2-7 TRBV10-1 . TGCGCCAGCAGTGGGGGACAGGGTTTCTTGGGGGAGCAGTACTTC CASSGGQGFLGEQYF
. TRBJ2-1 TRBV5-1 . TGCGCCAGCATCCGGGACGGAGCTCACTATGAGCAGTTCTTC CASIRDGAHYEQFF
TRBD1 TRBJ1-5 TRBV28 . TGTGCCAGCAGTCTCACGGACAGGGGGGATCAGCCCCAGCATTTT CASSLTDRGDQPQHF
. TRBJ2-1 TRBV6-2/TRBV6-3 few TGTGCCAGCAGTGACCAGCTGACGGGGGGCCCGGGGAATGAGCAGTTCTTC CASSDQLTGGPGNEQFF
TRBD1 TRBJ1-1 TRBV2 . TGTGCCAGCGGCAGGGGGAGGGTCGCTGAAGCTTTCTTT CASGRGRVAEAFF
TRBD1 TRBJ1-5 TRBV7-9 . TGTGCCAGCAGCTTAGCGGGAACAGGGGGCGTGAGCAATCAGCCCCAGCATTTT CASSLAGTGGVSNQPQHF
TRBD1 TRBJ2-1 TRBV25-1 . TGTGCCAGCAGTGAATTTACTGGGACAGGGTTCTCCAATGAGCAGTTCTTC CASSEFTGTGFSNEQFF
TRBD1 TRBJ1-3 TRBV9 . TGTGCCAGCAGCCCCGAACAGGGGAACTCAGGAAACACCATATATTTT CASSPEQGNSGNTIYF
. TRBJ2-5 TRBV7-2 few TGTGCCAGCAGCTGGAATGACAGGTTGGAGGAGACCCAGTACTTC CASSWNDRLEETQYF
. TRBJ2-7 TRBV15 . TGTGCCACCAGCAGAGGGAGGGTCGCCGAGCAGTACTTC CATSRGRVAEQYF
. TRBJ2-2 TRBV30 once TGTGCCTGGAGTCAAGGACTGGCGGCTGGGGAGCTGTTTTTT CAWSQGLAAGELFF
TRBD1 TRBJ2-7 TRBV7-9 . TGTGCCAGCAGCGACCCCACAGGGGTTCGGGAGCAGTACTTC CASSDPTGVREQYF
. TRBJ2-1 TRBV7-9 few TGTGCCAGCATGCCCGCTTTGCGGACCTACAATGAGCAGTTCTTC CASMPALRTYNEQFF
. TRBJ2-1 TRBV20-1 . TGCAGTGCCGAGGACTTCCCCTCCTACAATGAGCAGTTCTTC CSAEDFPSYNEQFF
. TRBJ2-5 TRBV27 . TGTACCAGCAGTTCCCGGGACTCCTGGGGGACCCAGTACTTC CTSSSRDSWGTQYF
. TRBJ2-5 TRBV20-1 . TGCAGTGCCTTCCGGGACTCTGAGACCCAGTACTTC CSAFRDSETQYF
. TRBJ1-2 TRBV3-1 few TGTGCCAGCAGTCGCGGCCTAAACTATGGCTACACCTTC CASSRGLNYGYTF
TRBD1 TRBJ1-2 TRBV4-1 few TGCGCCAGCAGCCCCACCCGGACAGGGTGGGTCTATGGCTACACCTTC CASSPTRTGWVYGYTF
TRBD2 TRBJ2-3 TRBV10-3 . TGTGCCATCAGTGAGTTGCGGGGGGGCACAGATACGCAGTATTTT CAISELRGGTDTQYF
. TRBJ2-6 TRBV6-1 . TGTGCCAGCAGTGAACGGCAGGGACGGACTGGGGCCAACGTCTTGACTTTC CASSERQGRTGANVLTF
. TRBJ2-3 TRBV12-3/TRBV12-4 many TGTGCCAGCAGCCTTCTCTCCACAGATACGCAGTATTTT CASSLLSTDTQYF
TRBD2 TRBJ2-1 TRBV20-1 . TGCAGTGCTAGAGGCGGGACTAGCAGTGGTGAGCAGTTCTTC CSARGGTSSGEQFF
. TRBJ2-7 TRBV7-9 . TGTGCCAGCAGCTTAGACGCTAGCGCGACCTACGAGCAGTACTTC CASSLDASATYEQYF
. TRBJ1-6 TRBV21-1 many TGTGCCAGCAGCAAGGGGGCAGGGAAGGCCTATAATTCACCCCTCCACTTT CASSKGAGKAYNSPLHF
TRBD1 TRBJ2-7 TRBV27 . TGTGCCAGCAGTCCATCGACAGGGGAATTCTCCTACGAGCAGTACTTC CASSPSTGEFSYEQYF
. TRBJ2-4 TRBV20-1 few TGCAGTGCTAGAACCTTGGGGGGGCTAACGGTCCACTACAATGAGCAGTACTTC CSARTLGGLTVHYNEQYF
TRBD1 TRBJ1-2 TRBV7-2 few TGTGCCAGCAGCCGCGACAGGGCGTACGATGGCTACACCTTC CASSRDRAYDGYTF
TRBD2 TRBJ2-5 TRBV6-6 many TGTGCCAGCAGTCCTGTAGCGGGGACCCAGTACTTC CASSPVAGTQYF
. TRBJ2-7 TRBV2 few TGTGCCAGCTTGGACCACGAGCAGTACTTC CASLDHEQYF
. TRBJ1-6 TRBV20-1 few TGCAGTGCTAGGGGCGCCGGGGGGGCAGGTTTTAATTCACCCCTCCACTTT CSARGAGGAGFNSPLHF
TRBD2 TRBJ2-1 TRBV2 . TGTGCCAGCAGGGCTAGCGGAGGGATGAACAATGAGCAGTTCTTC CASRASGGMNNEQFF
. TRBJ1-1 TRBV28 few TGTGCCAGCAGACCAACGACACCTATGAACACTGAAGCTTTCTTT CASRPTTPMNTEAFF
. TRBJ2-2 TRBV9 . TGTGCCAGCAGTCCCCCGGGACACGTCAAAGTGGGGTACACCGGGGAGCTGTTTTTT CASSPPGHVKVGYTGELFF
. TRBJ2-2 TRBV7-2 . TGTGCCAGCAGCCGGCCTATATCCGGGGAGCTGTTTTTT CASSRPISGELFF
. TRBJ1-2 TRBV9 few TGTGCCAGCAGCCCAGGAGAGGACTATGACTACACTTTC CASSPGEDYDYTF
. TRBJ2-7 TRBV6-2/TRBV6-3 . TGTGCCAGCAGCCCGGGCCCCCGAGGGGATCGCGCGGGTCGACCCTACGAGCAGTACTTC CASSPGPRGDRAGRPYEQYF
. TRBJ2-1 TRBV29-1 many TGCAGCGTTCGTCAGGCTCCCTTGAATGAGCAGTTCTTC CSVRQAPLNEQFF
. TRBJ1-5 TRBV5-1 . TGCGCCAGCAGCTTGGATTCAGGGGACAATCAGCCCCAGCATTTT CASSLDSGDNQPQHF
. TRBJ2-5 TRBV29-1 . TGCAGCGTTGAAGGGTGGAACAAAGCGCAGTACTTC CSVEGWNKAQYF
TRBD1 TRBJ2-5 TRBV9 . TGTGCCAGCAGCGTAGGACAGGGGGCCGGATTAGGAAAGACCCAGTACTTC CASSVGQGAGLGKTQYF
TRBD1 TRBJ1-1 TRBV5-1 few TGCGCCAGCAGCTACGGGACAGCTTTATTGACGAACACTGAAGCTTTCTTT CASSYGTALLTNTEAFF
. TRBJ1-2 TRBV12-3/TRBV12-4 . TGTGCCAGCAGTTTCTCGGGACCGGGTCGAGGCTACACCTTC CASSFSGPGRGYTF
. TRBJ2-3 TRBV9 . TGTGCCAGCAGCGTAATCGGTGAAGATACGCAGTATTTT CASSVIGEDTQYF
. TRBJ1-2 TRBV20-1 . TGCAGTGCTAGAAGGGGCTCCGCATGGGGGGACTATGGCTACACCTTC CSARRGSAWGDYGYTF
TRBD1 TRBJ2-5 TRBV30 . TGTGCCTGGAGTATGACAGGGGGTTGGGAGACCCAGTACTTC CAWSMTGGWETQYF
. TRBJ1-1 TRBV10-2 . TGCGCCAGCAACCTGGGAGGCACTGAAGCTTTCTTT CASNLGGTEAFF
TRBD2 TRBJ2-5 TRBV4-1 . TGCGCCAGCAGCCAAGAGACTAGCAATGGAGAGACCCAGTACTTC CASSQETSNGETQYF
. TRBJ2-1 TRBV2 . TGTGCCAGCACCGCAGGCCAGGAGAATGAGCAGTTCTTC CASTAGQENEQFF
. TRBJ1-4 TRBV5-5 few TGTGCCAGCGGCTTGACTCGGGGAGGAGCGGATGAAAAACTGTTTTTT CASGLTRGGADEKLFF
. TRBJ2-7 TRBV29-1 many TGCAGCGTCGATCCCACCGGACATCACGAGCAGTACTTC CSVDPTGHHEQYF